The clone carrying this T cell receptor beta chain has a handful of counts. The antigen is undetermined. The sample is drawn from a study of T cell repertoires in cytomegalovirus infection. Background on the study: The authors used CMV epitopes that were HLA-C-restricted (recently identified) and HLA-B-restricted (well studied). CMV infection together with matching HLA type was indicated by public TCR beta signatures.

Between the trimmed V and J ends, which lost 1 base and 0 bases, there was a span of 7 bases. The CDR3 runs 15 residues. The germline V gene encodes CDR1 SNHLY and CDR2 FYNNEI. Study outcomes and limitations: Cumulative public TCR beta family frequency identified carriers of CMV plus the relevant HLA. HLA-C-restricted CMV clonotypes gave the most frequent clonotype in two of eight donors.

TCRdb called the reads again in MiXCR, with one record for every CDR3 protein. The sample has 110,000 or so distinct CDR3 sequences; around 30% are singletons. The sample was CD8+ T cells from cultured PBMCs, taken from culture after CMV antigen stimulation. The source of this sequence is a human donor in good health (CMV status not recorded). Some clones in this sample may be carry-over from other donors' samples. The gene calls are TRBV2 and TRBJ1-3; D is uncertain. CDR3: CASSEGSRSGNTIYF. CDR3 DNA sequence: TGTGCCAGCAGTGAAGGCTCCCGCTCTGGAAACACCATATATTTT.